This is a list of T cell receptor beta chains from one sample in a study of identical twins. Via MiXCR, TCRdb re-called the 5' RACE reads, giving one row per CDR3 protein. The repertoire holds some 730,000 distinct CDR3 sequences, with roughly 20% as singletons. These data were also reused for a study on T cells expressing NK-cell markers.

The sequencing input was PBMCs. Every receptor here comes from a woman aged 18-29 years in good health. CDR3s include the opening cysteine and the closing phenylalanine or tryptophan. The D gene is left open where the match is weak.

cdr3_aa: CASSRLAGPTGELFF; j_call: TRBJ2-2; d_call: TRBD2; v_call: TRBV14
cdr3_aa: CSASRDQYSEQYF; j_call: TRBJ2-7; d_call: NA; v_call: TRBV20-1
cdr3_aa: CASGLASYNEQFF; j_call: TRBJ2-1; d_call: NA; v_call: TRBV12-5
cdr3_aa: CASNPGLTSYEQYF; j_call: TRBJ2-7; d_call: NA; v_call: TRBV6-2/TRBV6-3
cdr3_aa: CSATDVDMSGELFF; j_call: TRBJ2-2; d_call: NA; v_call: TRBV20-1
cdr3_aa: CASAEGETQYF; j_call: TRBJ2-5; d_call: NA; v_call: TRBV11-2
cdr3_aa: CASSLGGLADYNEQFF; j_call: TRBJ2-1; d_call: TRBD2; v_call: TRBV7-9
cdr3_aa: CASSLRQPTGELFF; j_call: TRBJ2-2; d_call: NA; v_call: TRBV6-2/TRBV6-3
cdr3_aa: CASSPPSSLAREQYF; j_call: TRBJ2-7; d_call: NA; v_call: TRBV11-2
cdr3_aa: CASSFGSNYEQYF; j_call: TRBJ2-7; d_call: NA; v_call: TRBV5-6